Below, 27 T cell receptor beta chains from the same sample are listed, as sequenced in a study of T cell repertoires in cytomegalovirus infection. These TCRs' antigens remain unknown. TCRdb reprocessed the reads with MiXCR, giving one entry per CDR3 protein. The sample has approximately 270,000 distinct CDR3 sequences, 22% seen once; the top ten hold roughly a fifth. Specimen: cultured PBMCs, collected from culture after CMV antigen stimulation. The origin of the receptors is a human donor in good health (CMV status not recorded). Some clones in this sample may be carry-over from other donors' samples.

This clonotype occurred many times. This rearrangement joins TRBV7-9 to TRBJ2-5; D is unclear. CDR3 length equals 14 residues. In germline, CDR1 is SEHNR, CDR2 FQNEAQ (reference sequence). Between the trimmed V and J ends, which lost 3 bases and 5 bases, there was a span of 13 bases. DNA of the CDR3: TGTGCCAGCAGCTTTGCAATGACGAGCGAGACCCAGTACTTC. Protein sequence: CASSFAMTSETQYF. The full variable domain, with the rest looked up from reference TRBV7-9 and TRBJ2-5, is DTGVSQNPRHKITKRGQNVTFRCDPISEHNRLYWYRQTLGQGPEFLTYFQNEAQLEKSRLLSDRFSAERPKGSFSTLEIQRTEQGDSAMYLCASSFAMTSETQYFGPGTRLLVL.

This CDR3 is CASSRQGVLETQYF. CDR3 DNA sequence: TGCGCCAGCAGCCGACAGGGGGTTTTAGAGACCCAGTACTTC. The chain combines TRBV4-1 with TRBJ2-5; 9 bases match TRBD1. Germline CDR1 is MGHRA and CDR2 is YSYEKL. The CDR3 sequence is 14 residues long. The junction had 4 bases not matched to a gene; V was cut back by 4 bases and J by 4 bases.

This clonotype showed up many times. The rearrangement uses TRBV7-2 and TRBJ1-2; D not resolved. The germline V gene encodes CDR1 SGHTA and CDR2 FQGNSA. CDR3 length: 12 residues. With 7 bases removed from V and 7 bases from J, the gap between germline ends came to 13 bases. CDR3 region: CASMATSFGYTF. CDR3 bases: TGTGCCAGCATGGCCACGTCTTTTGGCTACACCTTC.

This clonotype was counted a few times. The CDR3 coding sequence is TGTGCCAGTAAACCCGGGACAGCTTTCTACGGAGCCAACGTCCTGACTTTC. Its protein product is CASKPGTAFYGANVLTF. The genes are TRBV19 and TRBJ2-6, with TRBD1 matching 7 bases. Per germline, CDR1 LNHDA and CDR2 SQIVND (reference sequence). This CDR3 spans 17 amino acids. J was trimmed by 7 bases and V by 7 bases; bases with no gene match: 16.

This clonotype was seen many times. The chain recombines TRBV7-2 with TRBJ1-1; 7 bases are a match to TRBD1. CDR1 and CDR2 from the germline V gene are SGHTA and FQGNSA. The ends lost 2 bases at V and 5 bases at J; junction bases unmatched: 5. The length of the CDR3 is 14 residues. CDR3 region: CASSLQGGETEAFF. The CDR3, as DNA: TGTGCCAGCAGCTTACAGGGGGGAGAAACTGAAGCTTTCTTT. Drawing the rest from reference TRBV7-2 and TRBJ1-1, the complete variable domain is GAGVSQSPSNKVTEKGKDVELRCDPISGHTALYWYRQSLGQGLEFLIYFQGNSAPDKSGLPSDRFSAERTGGSVSTLTIQRTQQEDSAVYLCASSLQGGETEAFFGQGTRLTVV.

The J gene is TRBJ2-3, the V gene TRBV12-5; D is unclear. The CDR3 is 12 residues long. CDR1 is LGHNT, CDR2 FRNRAP, per germline. V was clipped by 6 bases and J by 0 bases, with 4 bases between them. The CDR3 region has the DNA TGTGCTAGTGGCTCTAGCACAGATACGCAGTATTTT. As protein: CASGSSTDTQYF.

This clonotype showed up just a few times. This chain links TRBV12-3 or TRBV12-4 with TRBJ2-1; perhaps TRBD2 as D (7 bases). This CDR3 region has 15 residues. V lost 3 bases, J lost 7 bases, and 16 bases lay in between. CDR3 in amino acids: CASSFVGGGQNEQFF. CDR3 bases: TGTGCCAGCAGTTTTGTAGGGGGGGGACAAAATGAGCAGTTCTTC.

V usage is TRBV6-1 and J usage is TRBJ2-1; 7 nucleotides align to TRBD2. J gave up 0 bases and V 4 bases, and 9 bases lay outside the gene matches. The length of the CDR3 is 17 residues. CDR1 and CDR2 from the germline V gene are MNHNS and SASEGT. The CDR3 DNA follows: TGTGCCAGCAGTGCTTTTTCGGGCGGGAGCTCCTACAATGAGCAGTTCTTC. It codes for CASSAFSGGSSYNEQFF.

This clonotype appeared many times. The rearrangement joins TRBV6-4 to TRBJ2-2; the D gene is possibly TRBD1 (6 bases). There are 14 residues in the CDR3. Deletions cut 6 bases from V and 3 bases from J, with 11 bases between. Germline V CDR1 and CDR2: MRHNA, SNTAGT. The CDR3 protein is CASRGRGDTGELFF. Written as DNA, the CDR3 is TGTGCCAGCAGAGGCAGGGGCGACACCGGGGAGCTGTTTTTT.

This clonotype showed up many times. The rearrangement uses TRBV11-2 and TRBJ2-1, with D perhaps matching TRBD1 (5 bases). Trimming took 5 bases from V and 7 from J, leaving 24 bases between them. There are 17 residues in the CDR3. The germline gives CDR1 SGHAT, CDR2 FQNNGV. CDR3 nucleotide sequence: TGTGCCAGCAGCCCTTATTGGGTGGTCAGGGCTTTGAATGAGCAGTTCTTC. Its translation: CASSPYWVVRALNEQFF.

The CDR3 reads CASSQDIASGSKDTQYF. CDR3 in DNA: TGCGCCAGCAGCCAAGATATCGCTAGCGGGAGTAAAGATACGCAGTATTTT. This chain uses TRBV4-1 with TRBJ2-3; 10 bases are a match to TRBD2. The CDR3 contains 17 residues. With V trimmed by 0 bases and J by 5 bases, 8 bases remained unmatched. CDR1 MGHRA and CDR2 YSYEKL come from the germline V gene.

The chain links TRBV29-1 to TRBJ2-1, with D unresolved. The ends were cut back, 4 bases at V and 0 bases at J, with 7 bases in the middle. The CDR3 runs to 13 residues. The germline gives CDR1 SQVTM, CDR2 ANQGSEA. The CDR3 spells CSVGKGSYNEQFF. The CDR3 bases are TGCAGCGTTGGGAAGGGCTCCTACAATGAGCAGTTCTTC.

This clonotype was recorded at least ten times. The chain joins TRBV7-2 to TRBJ1-5, with TRBD1 as a possible D gene (6 bases). The germline V and J ends were trimmed by 2 bases and 15 bases, with 23 bases remaining between them. Per germline, CDR1 SGHTA and CDR2 FQGNSA. The CDR3 has 15 amino acids. The CDR3 DNA reads as TGTGCCAGCAGCTTAACCCCATCCCGACAGGAGAGACCGCATTTT. Its protein product is CASSLTPSRQERPHF.

This clonotype occurred once. A much larger clone lies a single base off, so this may be a read error. The chain couples TRBV7-2 to TRBJ1-5, with D perhaps TRBD1 (6 bases). Trimming removed 3 bases from V and 7 bases from J, with 16 bases in between. The CDR3 is made up of 15 amino acids. CDR1 is SGHTA, CDR2 FQGNSA, per germline. In DNA form, the CDR3 reads TGTGCCAGCAGCTTGGATCAACAGGGAAGGCAGCCCCAGCATTTT. Amino acids: CASSLDQQGRQPQHF.

The V gene is TRBV6-1, the J gene TRBJ2-1; TRBD2 agrees at 11 bases. V dropped 5 bases and J dropped 7; count of bases not matched to a gene: 4. Germline loops: CDR1 MNHNS, CDR2 SASEGT. The CDR3 spans 14 residues. CDR3 nucleotide sequence: TGTGCCAGCAGTCTAGCGGGAGGTTGGAATGAGCAGTTCTTC. Protein product: CASSLAGGWNEQFF.

The V call is TRBV5-8, the J call TRBJ2-1; D unclear. The V gene's germline CDR1 is SGHTS and CDR2 YDEGEE. The V end was cut by 3 bases, the J end by 2 bases, with 12 bases between. The CDR3 runs to 15 residues. The CDR3 DNA reads as TGTGCCAGCAGCTCGGACCAGGTGGCCTACAATGAGCAGTTCTTC. Its protein product is CASSSDQVAYNEQFF.

This clonotype was seen a handful of times. The chain uses TRBV11-2 and TRBJ1-1, with D possibly matching TRBD1 (6 bases). The CDR3 totals 13 residues. Germline lookup yields CDR1 SGHAT and CDR2 FQNNGV. V shed 4 bases and J shed 9 bases, with 15 bases lying between them. In nucleotides, the CDR3 is TGTGCCAGCAGCTCACGACTACAGGGAAAAGCTTTCTTT. Protein product: CASSSRLQGKAFF.

The table lists this clonotype with many counts. The CDR3 nucleotides are TGTGCCAGCAGCCTTGGACAGGGGGCTGCGTACGAGCAGTACTTC. Translating gives CASSLGQGAAYEQYF. This chain joins TRBV7-2 and TRBJ2-7; the match to TRBD1 covers 11 bases. Germline V gene sequence: CDR1 SGHTA, CDR2 FQGNSA. V dropped 5 bases and J dropped 4; count of bases not matched to a gene: 7. The CDR3 is 15 residues long.

The rearrangement links TRBV20-1 to TRBJ2-1; 7 nucleotides align to TRBD2. The V gene end was trimmed by 1 base and the J gene end by 7 bases; junction bases not matched to a gene: 7. The CDR3 loop spans 14 amino acids. Germline CDR1 and CDR2: DFQATT and SNEGSKA (reference sequence). The CDR3 reads CSARASGKNNEQFF. The CDR3 DNA reads TGCAGTGCTAGAGCCAGCGGGAAAAATAATGAGCAGTTCTTC.

At least ten counts were recorded for this clonotype. This rearrangement joins TRBV11-3 to TRBJ2-3, with 14 bases that match TRBD2. The CDR3 is 18 residues long. Germline V gene sequence: CDR1 SGHNT, CDR2 YENEEA. With 5 bases clipped from V and 5 bases from J, the junction kept 12 bases outside the gene matches. CDR3 nucleotide sequence: TGTGCCAGCAGCCCATCCCTCGGACTAGCGGGAGGTCTAGATACGCAGTATTTT. Amino acid sequence: CASSPSLGLAGGLDTQYF.

This clonotype was recorded a few times. The rearrangement joins TRBV7-2 to TRBJ1-2; a weak D match, TRBD1 (6 bases). The CDR3 sequence is 16 residues long. V lost 1 base, J lost 8 bases, and 20 bases lay in between. Germline loops: CDR1 SGHTA, CDR2 FQGNSA. The CDR3 sequence: CASSLEGGAGWRGYTF. CDR3 coding DNA: TGTGCCAGCAGCTTAGAGGGGGGGGCAGGGTGGCGGGGCTACACCTTC.

This clonotype has a count of ten or more. This rearrangement joins TRBV11-2 to TRBJ2-6; the D gene is possibly TRBD1 (6 bases). V was clipped by 8 bases and J by 0 bases, with 8 bases between them. Germline V gives CDR1 SGHAT, CDR2 FQNNGV. This CDR3 has 14 amino acids. CDR3 sequence reads: CASVGASGANVLTF. The CDR3 nucleotides are TGTGCCAGCGTGGGGGCCTCTGGGGCCAACGTCCTGACTTTC.

V is TRBV5-4 and J is TRBJ2-7; D remains unclear. CDR1 is SGHNT, CDR2 YYREEE, per germline (reference sequence). There are 8 residues in the CDR3. The CDR3 is CAPRERYV. For the CDR3, the DNA is TGTGCCCCCCGCGAGCGGTACGTC.

With regard to this clonotype: Given a much more abundant clone one base away, this may be a read error. The chain has TRBV12-3 or TRBV12-4 and TRBJ2-3, with D unclear. CDR3 length: 15 amino acids. V dropped 4 bases and J dropped 2 bases, with 13 bases sitting between them. The CDR3: CASSSTRKITDTQYF. The CDR3 DNA sequence: TGTGCCAGCAGTTCAACAAGAAAAATCACAGATACGCAGTATTTT.

The table lists this clonotype with many counts. The chain has TRBV7-9 and TRBJ1-2, with D hard to call. The CDR3 totals 15 residues. Trimming took 3 bases from V and 6 from J, leaving 17 bases between them. CDR1 is SEHNR and CDR2 is FQNEAQ in the germline V gene (reference sequence). CDR3 nucleotides: TGTGCCAGCAGCTTCTTATCCGCGCCCGGGAATGGCTACACCTTC. Protein sequence: CASSFLSAPGNGYTF.

V and J are TRBV7-6 and TRBJ1-1; TRBD1 might be the D (6 bases). V lost 1 base and J lost 7, with 13 bases in between. Looked up from germline, CDR1 is SGHVS and CDR2 is FNYEAQ. The CDR3 totals 14 residues. The CDR3, as DNA: TGTGCCAGCAGCTTAGAGGGGGGGGCAGATGAAGCTTTCTTT. This gives the protein CASSLEGGADEAFF.

This clonotype was counted at least ten times. This chain joins TRBV7-6 and TRBJ1-6, with TRBD1 matching over 7 bases. Germline-derived CDR1 and CDR2 are SGHVS and FNYEAQ. The CDR3 has 14 amino acids. J was trimmed by 5 bases and V by 5 bases; bases with no gene match: 3. This CDR3 reads CASSAGTDNSPLHF. The CDR3, as DNA: TGTGCCAGCAGCGCCGGGACAGATAATTCACCCCTCCACTTT.